The sequence of this T cell receptor beta chain was determined in a study of T-cell reconstitution after alpha-beta-depleted transplantation in children (dated by TCRdb to 2015 to 2016). About the study as a whole: The study quantitatively tracked T-cell immune reconstitution after TCRalphabeta/CD19-depleted allogeneic hematopoietic cell transplantation in children using TCR repertoire profiling. Results the study describes overall, beyond this receptor: Hyperexpanded clone frequencies declined over subsequent months; after one year, T-cell counts and TCRbeta diversity were mostly attributed to newly produced T cells. The apparently early recovery of alphabetaT-cell counts about two months after transplant reportedly depended on only several hundred rapidly expanded clones that came from non-depleted graft cells. The high TCRbeta diversity at day 60 in some patients was ascribed to recipient T cells and intrathymic progenitors that had survived conditioning.

Library preparation used PCR. Instrument used: Illumina HiSeq 2500. TCR library preparation used molecular barcoding, with unique molecular identifiers applied to normalize quantification of the TCRbeta repertoire. The raw public data were reprocessed by TCRdb itself: fastp quality trimming at Q25, MiXCR clonotype calling, in-frame beta chains only. Each entry merges the rows of one CDR3 protein and shows their most common DNA and genes. A total of about 500,000 distinct CDR3 sequences appear in this sample, over 9.5% of them only once. The top ten clones comprise 13% to 15% of the sample. A remark on this clonotype: Its antigen is still unknown. There are no base qualities to consult, and no much larger clone falls within one base.

V gives up 4 bases and J gives up 0 bases, and the segment between their germline ends measures 7 bases. From a lookup of the germline V gene, CDR1 and CDR2 are SQVTM and ANQGSEA. Measured from the cysteine to the phenylalanine, the CDR3 is 13 residues long. The DNA shown is the 39-base CDR3, in frame from base 1. The treatment or condition label of this sample denotes: allogeneic hematopoietic cell transplantation with graft depleted of TCRalphabeta T cells and CD19 B cells. The children who served as transplant recipients had been given grafts of TCRalphabeta/CD19-depleted allogeneic hematopoietic cells.

Sequenced here: PBMCs, mostly from graft donor cells, sampled 180 days after TCRalphabeta/CD19-depleted stem cell transplant. The chain links TRBV29-1 with TRBJ2-1; too little of a D gene remains to name it. This TCR derives from a female patient aged 2-15 years who had a stem cell transplant for aplastic anemia, so the T cells may come from the graft donor. The CDR3 sequence is CSVGRNSYNEQFF. DNA sequence: TGCAGCGTTGGCAGGAACTCCTACAATGAGCAGTTCTTC.